These 23 T cell receptor beta chains were all obtained from the same sample, sequenced in a study of OX40 agonist ivuxolimab in advanced cancers. The data were produced by immunoSEQ multiplex PCR, yet TCRdb's version contains in-frame clones alone and is incomplete. This sample yields around 33,000 clones, of which roughly nine tenths are seen a single time; around a tenth belongs to the top ten. This specimen consisted of CD4+ or CD8+ T cells sorted from blood, obtained in a trial of the OX40 agonist ivuxolimab. Source of these receptors: an adult with an advanced solid tumor such as melanoma, head and neck, liver or kidney cancer.

V gene TRBV28 combines with J gene TRBJ1-2; no definite D call. The length of the CDR3 is 11 residues. Trimming pared 5 bases from V and 1 base from J, leaving 2 bases between. Germline V gene lookup returns CDR1 MDHEN and CDR2 SYDVKM. The CDR3, as DNA: TGTGCCAGCAGTCTTAACTATGGCTACACCTTC. Residues: CASSLNYGYTF.

The chain recombines TRBV27 with TRBJ2-7, with a possible D match to TRBD2 (5 bases). This CDR3 is 15 amino acids long. The ends were cut back, 0 bases at V and 2 bases at J, with 11 bases in the middle. Germline-derived CDR1 and CDR2 are MNHEY and SMNVEV (reference sequence). CDR3 amino acids: CASSLSSGNAYEQYF. Written as DNA, the CDR3 is TGTGCCAGCAGTTTATCAAGCGGCAATGCCTACGAGCAGTACTTC.

The chain uses TRBV27 and TRBJ2-2; a weak D match, TRBD1 (6 bases). The ends were cut back, 1 base at V and 6 bases at J, with 12 bases in the middle. CDR1 is MNHEY, CDR2 SMNVEV, per germline (reference sequence). The CDR3 has 15 amino acids. CDR3 nucleotides: TGTGCCAGCAGTTTATATCAGGGGCGGCCCGGGGAGCTGTTTTTT. Translated: CASSLYQGRPGELFF.

The chain couples TRBV29-1 to TRBJ2-3; D remains unclear. V was cut by 3 bases and J by 4 bases, with 5 bases left in between. Per the germline V gene, CDR1 is SQVTM and CDR2 is ANQGSEA. The CDR3 sequence is 11 residues long. The chain's CDR3 is CSVDDADTQYF. CDR3 DNA sequence: TGCAGCGTTGACGACGCAGATACGCAGTATTTT.

The chain links TRBV19 to TRBJ1-4, with unresolved D. CDR3 length equals 15 residues. Germline CDR1 reads LNHDA; CDR2 reads SQIVND (reference sequence). Trimming removed 7 bases at V and 0 bases at J, with 12 bases between. CDR3 protein: CASNAPRATNEKLFF. The CDR3 DNA reads TGTGCCAGTAATGCCCCCCGTGCAACTAATGAAAAACTGTTTTTT.

The chain combines TRBV7-9 with TRBJ2-7, with D hard to call. Trimming stripped 1 base from V and 2 bases from J, with 9 bases between. The germline V gene has CDR1 SEHNR and CDR2 FQNEAQ (reference sequence). CDR3 length: 14 residues. The CDR3 here is CASSLELNTYEQYF. CDR3 coding DNA: TGTGCCAGCAGCTTAGAACTAAATACCTACGAGCAGTACTTC. Using reference TRBV7-9 and TRBJ2-7 for the parts outside the CDR3, the full variable domain is DTGVSQNPRHKITKRGQNVTFRCDPISEHNRLYWYRQTLGQGPEFLTYFQNEAQLEKSRLLSDRFSAERPKGSFSTLEIQRTEQGDSAMYLCASSLELNTYEQYFGPGTRLTVT.

This chain connects TRBV20-1 to TRBJ1-2; no definite D call. Trimming took off 3 bases at V and 7 bases at J, with 9 bases between the two ends. CDR3 length: 11 residues. The germline gives CDR1 DFQATT, CDR2 SNEGSKA (reference sequence). The CDR3, as DNA: TGCAGTGCTAGGGACGTTTCTGGCTACACCTTC. Its translation: CSARDVSGYTF.

Concerning this clone itself: An end of the junction does not agree with germline; a read error may underlie this. The gene calls are TRBV5-1 and TRBJ2-1; 7 bases line up with TRBD2. Germline V lookup: CDR1 SGHRS, CDR2 YFSETQ. The CDR3 is 15 residues long. This CDR3 is CATSEEGGTYNEQFF. In nucleotides, the CDR3 is TGCGCCACCTCAGAAGAGGGAGGGACCTATAATGAGCAGTTCTTC.

V and J are TRBV19 and TRBJ2-1; 13 nucleotides agree with TRBD2. The germline V gene has CDR1 LNHDA and CDR2 SQIVND (reference sequence). This CDR3 comprises 16 residues. V dropped 4 bases and J dropped 0; count of bases not matched to a gene: 0. The CDR3 DNA reads TGTGCCAGTAGTAGGACTAGCGGGGGCTCCTACAATGAGCAGTTCTTC. Protein product: CASSRTSGGSYNEQFF.

The chain is built from TRBV7-9 and TRBJ2-6, with a weak D call TRBD1 (5 bases). V was trimmed by 10 bases and J by 0 bases, leaving 13 bases between them. The CDR3 totals 15 residues. Germline lookup yields CDR1 SEHNR and CDR2 FQNEAQ (reference sequence). CDR3 protein: CATQGRNSGANVLTF. The DNA of the CDR3 is TGTGCCACCCAGGGTCGGAACTCTGGGGCCAACGTCCTGACTTTC.

This chain joins TRBV19 and TRBJ1-5; D gene unclear. The CDR3 is 15 amino acids. Trimming removed 1 base at V and 3 bases at J, with 10 bases between. The V gene's germline CDR1 is LNHDA and CDR2 SQIVND (reference sequence). CDR3 sequence: CASSIVSGNNQPQHF. CDR3 in DNA: TGTGCCAGTAGTATAGTATCGGGTAACAATCAGCCCCAGCATTTT. Variable domain in full (rest from reference TRBV19 and TRBJ1-5): DGGITQSPKYLFRKEGQNVTLSCEQNLNHDAMYWYRQDPGQGLRLIYYSQIVNDFQKGDIAEGYSVSREKKESFPLTVTSAQKNPTAFYLCASSIVSGNNQPQHFGDGTRLSIL.

This clone was detected only a few times. V usage is TRBV4-1 and J usage is TRBJ1-1, with 8 bases that match TRBD1. V was pared by 3 bases and J by 2 bases, with 5 bases of the junction left unmatched. The CDR3 spans 15 residues. Germline assignment: CDR1 MGHRA and CDR2 YSYEKL. This CDR3 is CASSQTGQANTEAFF. In DNA form, the CDR3 reads TGCGCCAGCAGCCAGACGGGACAGGCCAACACTGAAGCTTTCTTT.

The genes are TRBV27 and TRBJ2-5, with unresolved D. This CDR3 has 13 amino acids. With 3 bases removed from V and 4 bases from J, the gap between germline ends came to 9 bases. Germline V gene lookup returns CDR1 MNHEY and CDR2 SMNVEV (reference sequence). The CDR3 loop reads CASSFRPRETQYF. CDR3 DNA sequence: TGTGCCAGCAGTTTCCGTCCCCGAGAGACCCAGTACTTC.

This chain connects TRBV7-8 to TRBJ1-1, with D tentatively TRBD1 (6 bases). The germline gives CDR1 SGHVS, CDR2 FQNEAQ. Trimming took off 6 bases at V and 5 bases at J, with 13 bases between the two ends. CDR3 length: 13 residues. For the CDR3, the DNA is TGTGCCAGCAGGTCCCTTCAGGGGACTGAAGCTTTCTTT. Translation gives CASRSLQGTEAFF.

The chain has TRBV4-2 and TRBJ1-2, with a weak D call TRBD1 (6 bases). The CDR3 totals 15 residues. Looked up from germline, CDR1 is LGHNA and CDR2 is YNFKEQ. V lost 0 bases to trimming and J lost 5 bases, with 13 bases between them. This CDR3 is CASSQDTEQGYGYTF. The CDR3 DNA reads TGTGCCAGCAGCCAAGATACGGAACAGGGATATGGCTACACCTTC.

The count of this clone is one. V is TRBV7-6 and J is TRBJ2-3; D not resolved. This CDR3 has 12 amino acids. The germline V gene has CDR1 SGHVS and CDR2 FNYEAQ. V lost 5 bases and J lost 4, with 7 bases in between. The CDR3 nucleotides read TGTGCCAGCAGCCCTTTTGCAGATACGCAGTATTTT. Its protein product is CASSPFADTQYF.

The chain employs TRBV25-1 and TRBJ2-5; no firm D call. V gave up 7 bases and J gave up 4 bases, with 10 bases separating them. The CDR3 is made up of 12 amino acids. In germline, CDR1 is MGHDK, CDR2 SYGVNS. The CDR3 DNA reads as TGTGCCAGCAACCTCGGGCGAGAGACCCAGTACTTC. Translated, it gives CASNLGRETQYF.

This rearrangement joins TRBV14 to TRBJ2-7; D gene unclear. This CDR3 region has 13 residues. V lost 6 bases to trimming and J lost 5 bases, with 14 bases between them. CDR1 is SGHDN and CDR2 is FVKESK in the germline V gene. CDR3 nucleotide sequence: TGTGCCAGCAGGCCCCCCCCCAGGCACGAGCAGTACTTC. Translated, it gives CASRPPPRHEQYF.

The CDR3: CASRLMAGGDGYTF. Here the CDR3 DNA reads TGTGCCAGCAGGCTAATGGCAGGGGGCGACGGCTACACCTTC. This chain links TRBV27 with TRBJ1-2; 8 bases fit TRBD1. Germline CDR1 MNHEY, CDR2 SMNVEV (reference sequence). Unmatched junction bases numbered 11, after V lost 6 bases and J lost 8 bases. This CDR3 comprises 14 residues.

This clone was detected only a few times. The chain combines TRBV4-1 with TRBJ1-1; D unclear. The CDR3 is 14 residues long. The V end was cut by 3 bases, the J end by 3 bases, with 11 bases between. Per germline, CDR1 MGHRA and CDR2 YSYEKL. The CDR3 protein is CASSQYRGDTEAFF. DNA of the CDR3: TGCGCCAGCAGCCAGTATCGGGGAGACACTGAAGCTTTCTTT.

V and J are TRBV9 and TRBJ1-2, with 8 bases that match TRBD1. Unmatched junction bases numbered 10, after V lost 3 bases and J lost 6 bases. The CDR3 runs 15 residues. Germline V CDR1 and CDR2: SGDLS, YYNGEE. CDR3 DNA sequence: TGTGCCAGCAGCGCGACAGGGGAAGGAGGGAATGGCTACACCTTC. Translated, it gives CASSATGEGGNGYTF. Drawing the rest from reference TRBV9 and TRBJ1-2, the complete variable domain is DSGVTQTPKHLITATGQRVTLRCSPRSGDLSVYWYQQSLDQGLQFLIQYYNGEERAKGNILERFSAQQFPDLHSELNLSSLELGDSALYFCASSATGEGGNGYTFGSGTRLTVV.

The J gene is TRBJ2-1, the V gene TRBV19; maybe TRBD1 (6 bases). Germline V lookup: CDR1 LNHDA, CDR2 SQIVND (reference sequence). Trimming pared 5 bases from V and 6 bases from J, leaving 17 bases between. The CDR3 length is 15 residues. The CDR3 loop is CASSPGESLANEQFF. The CDR3 region has the DNA TGTGCCAGTAGTCCAGGGGAGTCTCTGGCCAATGAGCAGTTCTTC.

The V gene is TRBV11-2, the J gene TRBJ2-5; 10 nucleotides align to TRBD2. J lost 4 bases, V lost 4 bases, and 15 bases had no gene match. The germline V gene has CDR1 SGHAT and CDR2 FQNNGV. This CDR3 is built from 18 residues. CDR3 sequence reads: CASSYGGWGSGRVETQYF. The CDR3 nucleotides are TGTGCCAGCAGCTACGGGGGCTGGGGAAGCGGGAGGGTAGAGACCCAGTACTTC.